The 22 T cell receptor beta chains presented below share a single source sample, sequenced in a study of cytomegalovirus exposure and HLA in healthy donors (dated by TCRdb to 2016 to 2017). The library was built by means of the immunoSEQ multiplex PCR assay. The multiplex PCR relied on a mix of 60 forward primers for TCR Vbeta segments and 13 reverse primers for TCR Jbeta segments. Sourced from immuneACCESS, this table was stored by TCRdb with only in-frame sequences that have V and J called. A share of the clones is absent; for the studies checked, an unresolved V gene accounts for under half, and the remainder has no known explanation. Present in this sample are 150,000 to 200,000 clones, approximately 72% of which were seen just once. The ten largest make up 2% to 3% of the sample. The specimen was PBMCs. These receptors were taken from a human donor in good health.

This clone was detected a few times. The chain uses TRBV7-8 and TRBJ2-7; the match to TRBD1 covers 8 bases. The CDR3 sequence is 13 residues long. V lost 6 bases, J lost 4 bases, and 5 bases stayed unmatched. Germline CDR1 reads SGHVS; CDR2 reads FQNEAQ. The CDR3 spells CASRGGQEYEQYF. DNA for the CDR3: TGTGCCAGCAGAGGGGGACAGGAGTACGAGCAGTACTTC. The whole variable domain, filled in from reference TRBV7-8 and TRBJ2-7, reads GAGVSQSPRYKVAKRGQDVALRCDPISGHVSLFWYQQALGQGPEFLTYFQNEAQLDKSGLPSDRFFAERPEGSVSTLKIQRTQQEDSAVYLCASRGGQEYEQYFGPGTRLTVT.

This clone came up a few times. This chain uses TRBV27 with TRBJ2-7, with 9 bases matching TRBD1. In germline, CDR1 is MNHEY, CDR2 SMNVEV (reference sequence). V gave up 6 bases and J gave up 7 bases; unmatched junction bases: 13. This CDR3 contains 15 residues. The CDR3 DNA reads TGTGCCAGCAGCCTCTCCGGGACAGGGCTGGGGGAGCAGTACTTC. It encodes CASSLSGTGLGEQYF.

V is TRBV11-3 and J is TRBJ2-5; the D is unclear. Trimming left V 0 bases short and J 2 bases short, with 4 bases between. The germline V gene has CDR1 SGHNT and CDR2 YENEEA. The CDR3 consists of 13 residues. For the CDR3, the DNA is TGTGCCAGCAGCTTAGACAGGCAAGAGACCCAGTACTTC. Its protein product is CASSLDRQETQYF.

This clone was seen only once. V is TRBV6-1 and J is TRBJ1-1; TRBD1 matches 7 bases. The germline V gene encodes CDR1 MNHNS and CDR2 SASEGT. The CDR3 has 15 residues. With V trimmed by 4 bases and J by 3 bases, 8 bases remained unmatched. For the CDR3, the DNA is TGTGCCAGCAGTGCTAGACAGGGAGTTGACACTGAAGCTTTCTTT. Translation gives CASSARQGVDTEAFF.

CDR3 sequence reads: CASSYGTSVYEQYF. Written as DNA, the CDR3 is TGTGCCAGCAGTTACGGGACTTCGGTCTACGAGCAGTACTTC. The chain recombines TRBV6-5 with TRBJ2-7, with D possibly matching TRBD2 (6 bases). Trimming removed 2 bases from V and 3 bases from J, with 11 bases in between. CDR3 length: 14 amino acids. The V gene's germline CDR1 is MNHEY and CDR2 SVGAGI.

This rearrangement joins TRBV5-1 to TRBJ2-4, with D possibly being TRBD2 (6 bases). Germline CDR1 reads SGHRS; CDR2 reads YFSETQ. This CDR3 has 19 residues. Deletions cut 4 bases from V and 3 bases from J, with 26 bases between. The CDR3 region is CASSTPVWGELGVKNIQYF. CDR3 in DNA: TGCGCCAGCAGCACCCCCGTATGGGGGGAGCTTGGAGTCAAAAACATTCAGTACTTC.

This clone was seen a single time. The CDR3 DNA reads as TGTGCCAGTAACGGGGGGCGAAACACCGGGGAGCTGTTTTTT. Its translation is CASNGGRNTGELFF. The chain couples TRBV19 to TRBJ2-2; D might be TRBD2 (7 bases). Germline V gene sequence: CDR1 LNHDA, CDR2 SQIVND (reference sequence). Trimming stripped 7 bases from V and 2 bases from J, with 11 bases between. This CDR3 contains 14 residues.

V usage is TRBV7-9 and J usage is TRBJ2-5; the match to TRBD1 covers 8 bases. CDR3 size: 16 residues. Germline assignment: CDR1 SEHNR and CDR2 FQNEAQ (reference sequence). Trimming removed 4 bases from V and 0 bases from J; junction bases left unmatched: 7. The CDR3 reads CASSSPDRGYQETQYF. CDR3 nucleotides: TGTGCCAGCAGCTCCCCCGACAGGGGTTACCAAGAGACCCAGTACTTC. The variable domain in full, with the rest retrieved from reference TRBV7-9 and TRBJ2-5, is DTGVSQNPRHKITKRGQNVTFRCDPISEHNRLYWYRQTLGQGPEFLTYFQNEAQLEKSRLLSDRFSAERPKGSFSTLEIQRTEQGDSAMYLCASSSPDRGYQETQYFGPGTRLLVL.

J is TRBJ2-2 and V is TRBV10-1; 8 bases fit TRBD2. From germline, CDR1 is WNHNN and CDR2 SYGVQD (reference sequence). V lost 5 bases and J lost 3; bases outside the gene matches: 11. The CDR3 length is 17 residues. In nucleotides, the CDR3 is TGCGCCAGCAGTAATCCAGCGGGGGAACTAGACACCGGGGAGCTGTTTTTT. This codes for CASSNPAGELDTGELFF.

The chain recombines TRBV2 with TRBJ1-5; D may be TRBD1 (6 bases). This CDR3 has 14 residues. Germline CDR1 and CDR2: SNHLY and FYNNEI. Trimming pared 6 bases from V and 3 bases from J, leaving 12 bases between. DNA for the CDR3: TGTGCCAGCAGGGACACAGGGCCCAATCAGCCCCAGCATTTT. Residues: CASRDTGPNQPQHF. The whole variable domain, remainder taken from reference TRBV2 and TRBJ1-5, is EPEVTQTPSHQVTQMGQEVILRCVPISNHLYFYWYRQILGQKVEFLVSFYNNEISEKSEIFDDQFSVERPDGSNFTLKIRSTKLEDSAMYFCASRDTGPNQPQHFGDGTRLSIL.

This clone was counted once. The gene calls are TRBV19 and TRBJ1-1; D is undetermined. The CDR3 has 13 residues. Germline assignment: CDR1 LNHDA and CDR2 SQIVND (reference sequence). Trimming shortened V by 4 bases and J by 3 bases, and 9 bases separated the two germline ends. The CDR3 here is CASSTTVDTEAFF. The CDR3 bases are TGTGCCAGTAGTACAACGGTTGACACTGAAGCTTTCTTT.

The rearrangement links TRBV19 to TRBJ1-1; unclear D gene. Trimming took off 7 bases at V and 1 base at J, with 10 bases between the two ends. This CDR3 is 13 amino acids long. Per germline, CDR1 LNHDA and CDR2 SQIVND (reference sequence). CDR3 loop: CASIGEGNTEAFF. The CDR3 DNA is TGTGCCAGTATTGGGGAGGGGAACACTGAAGCTTTCTTT.

This chain joins TRBV2 and TRBJ1-2, with TRBD1 as a possible D gene (5 bases). The CDR3 covers 12 residues. With 2 bases removed from V and 6 bases from J, the gap between germline ends came to 7 bases. Germline-derived CDR1 and CDR2 are SNHLY and FYNNEI. The CDR3 DNA reads TGTGCCAGCAGTGAACTAGGGGATGGCTACACCTTC. Protein sequence: CASSELGDGYTF.

The CDR3 loop reads CAWSPVGGNRNTIYF. For the CDR3, the DNA is TGTGCCTGGAGCCCGGTGGGAGGGAACCGAAACACCATATATTTT. The gene calls are TRBV30 and TRBJ1-3; D call uncertain. This CDR3 has 15 residues. V lost 3 bases and J lost 5, with 17 bases in between. From germline, CDR1 is GTSNPN and CDR2 SVGIG (reference sequence).

This clone was picked up a small number of times. J is TRBJ2-2 and V is TRBV13, with 11 bases lining up with TRBD1. The germline V gene has CDR1 PRHDT and CDR2 FYEKMQ (reference sequence). After removal of 4 bases from V and 5 bases from J, the junction contained 6 bases not matched to a gene. The CDR3 length is 16 residues. The CDR3 nucleotides are TGTGCCAGCAGCTCGGACAGGGGGCTCGGGACCGGGGAGCTGTTTTTT. Translated, it gives CASSSDRGLGTGELFF.

This chain links TRBV6-1 with TRBJ1-2, with a tentative D call TRBD1 (6 bases). Trimming stripped 2 bases from V and 7 bases from J, with 14 bases between. Looked up from germline, CDR1 is MNHNS and CDR2 is SASEGT. The CDR3 loop spans 14 amino acids. The CDR3 loop reads CASSEYRAGRGYTF. Here the CDR3 DNA reads TGTGCCAGCAGTGAATACAGGGCCGGTCGTGGCTACACCTTC.

The chain uses TRBV5-1 and TRBJ2-3, with D possibly being TRBD1 (6 bases). Germline V gives CDR1 SGHRS, CDR2 YFSETQ. This CDR3 contains 15 residues. Trimming pared 5 bases from V and 5 bases from J, leaving 18 bases between. CDR3 coding DNA: TGCGCCAGCAGACTGATGGGGGCGCGTAGAGATACGCAGTATTTT. This encodes CASRLMGARRDTQYF. The variable domain in full, completed from reference TRBV5-1 and TRBJ2-3, reads KAGVTQTPRYLIKTRGQQVTLSCSPISGHRSVSWYQQTPGQGLQFLFEYFSETQRNKGNFPGRFSGRQFSNSRSEMNVSTLELGDSALYLCASRLMGARRDTQYFGPGTRLTVL.

The rearrangement joins TRBV28 to TRBJ1-4; D is unclear. CDR1 and CDR2 (germline): MDHEN, SYDVKM. V was shortened by 5 bases and J by 0 bases, with 10 bases between the two germline ends. The CDR3 sequence is 15 residues long. The CDR3 DNA follows: TGTGCCAGCAGTGTCCAGGATTCAACTAATGAAAAACTGTTTTTT. This translates into CASSVQDSTNEKLFF.

The chain joins TRBV7-9 to TRBJ1-5; 7 positions agree with TRBD1. V lost 4 bases, J lost 7 bases, and 4 bases stayed unmatched. CDR1 is SEHNR, CDR2 FQNEAQ, per germline (reference sequence). CDR3 length equals 13 residues. CDR3 nucleotides: TGTGCCAGCAGCTCGACAGGGTGGCAGCCCCAGCATTTT. Translated: CASSSTGWQPQHF.

The V call is TRBV7-2, the J call TRBJ2-1; 10 bases line up with TRBD2. Trimming cost V 5 bases and J 15 bases; bases outside gene matches: 22. This CDR3 has 17 residues. CDR1 and CDR2 (germline): SGHTA, FQGNSA. CDR3 bases: TGTGCCAGCAGCCGTAATACTAGGGCTAGCGGGGGCCCCACCGGGTTCTTC. It encodes CASSRNTRASGGPTGFF. The entire variable domain, with the rest obtained from reference TRBV7-2 and TRBJ2-1, is as follows: GAGVSQSPSNKVTEKGKDVELRCDPISGHTALYWYRQSLGQGLEFLIYFQGNSAPDKSGLPSDRFSAERTGGSVSTLTIQRTQQEDSAVYLCASSRNTRASGGPTGFFGPGTRLTVL.

A remark on this clone: The sample contains more than one DNA sequence encoding this CDR3. This chain connects TRBV18 to TRBJ1-2; D might be TRBD1 (5 bases). The CDR3 spans 13 residues. The germline V and J ends were trimmed by 3 bases and 3 bases, with 8 bases remaining between them. The V gene's germline CDR1 is KGHSH and CDR2 LQKENI. The DNA for the CDR3 is TGTGCCAGCTCACCGGGGCAGGACTATGGCTACACCTTC. Translating gives CASSPGQDYGYTF.

The gene calls are TRBV5-6 and TRBJ2-7; 7 bases fit TRBD1. The V gene end was trimmed by 0 bases and the J gene end by 1 base; junction bases not matched to a gene: 7. This CDR3 has 16 amino acids. In germline, CDR1 is SGHDT, CDR2 YYEEEE. CDR3: CASSLGLGQKSYEQYF. Written as DNA, the CDR3 is TGTGCCAGCAGCTTGGGGTTGGGACAGAAATCCTACGAGCAGTACTTC. Full variable domain (outside the CDR3, taken from reference TRBV5-6 and TRBJ2-7): DAGVTQSPTHLIKTRGQQVTLRCSPKSGHDTVSWYQQALGQGPQFIFQYYEEEERQRGNFPDRFSGHQFPNYSSELNVNALLLGDSALYLCASSLGLGQKSYEQYFGPGTRLTVT.